This T cell receptor beta chain originates from a study of immunodeficiency (dated by TCRdb to between 2019 and 2020). Background for the entire study: Repertoire analysis was performed to search for VDJ recombination defects and oligoclonality. Overall study results and their limits: Entropy comparisons showed n=3 (open circles) for patients versus healthy controls; a thymic development effect was only suggested as possible. Severe oligoclonality, as judged by top-100 and total clonotype frequencies, was observed in patient CD8+ T cells but not in patient CD4+ T cells. Between patients and controls, productive entropy and V-J pairing of CD4+ T cells looked similar.

Measured from the cysteine to the phenylalanine, the CDR3 is 14 residues long. Only the CDR3 portion is preserved as DNA: 42 bases, with reading frame beginning at the first base. In the germline V gene, CDR1 corresponds to SGHRS and CDR2 to YFSETQ. The V and J ends are trimmed by 4 bases and 6 bases, leaving 16 bases between them. Before TCR sequencing, CD3+CD4+ T cells were sorted from fresh PBMCs. Genomic DNA was isolated using the QIAamp DNA Blood Mini Kit and then sent out for immunoSEQ repertoire analysis. A standard quantity of genomic DNA template was used for amplification of CDR3 regions by multiplex PCR. The PCR products underwent sequencing on an Illumina platform. The authors processed their data as follows. Alignment of sequences to a reference was performed, and V, D and J gene definitions were taken from IMGT. To get rid of PCR and sequencing errors, closely related sequences were merged using a nearest-neighbor clustering algorithm. V, D and J usage was examined in productive unique and total sequences using ImmunoSEQ Analyzer tools along with R version 3.6.1. As stored in TCRdb, this immuneACCESS dataset retains in-frame rearrangements with V and J assigned. A fraction of the clones does not appear; measured against another copy, unresolved V genes explain less than half of the discrepancy, and the remainder lacks a known reason. V and J calls and clone size are as listed in that table; D and trimming were resolved from the DNA. Across this sample there are just under 4,000 clones, with under 95% seen only once. The leading ten clones occupy around 4.5% of the sample.

Notes on this clone: What antigen it recognizes has not been identified. Base qualities were left out, and no much larger clone turns up one base away.

Recombination joined TRBV5-1 with TRBJ1-1; TRBD1 is a possible D gene, resting on 6 matching bases. The sample consisted of CD4+ T cells from blood. This TCR came from a human donor in good health. The CDR3 protein: CASSPEGGYSEAFF. The DNA sequence is given as TGCGCCAGCAGCCCGGAGGGGGGTTATTCTGAAGCTTTCTTT. Beyond the CDR3, the reference TRBV5-1 and TRBJ1-1 genes provide the residues; the full variable domain reads: KAGVTQTPRYLIKTRGQQVTLSCSPISGHRSVSWYQQTPGQGLQFLFEYFSETQRNKGNFPGRFSGRQFSNSRSEMNVSTLELGDSALYLCASSPEGGYSEAFFGQGTRLTVV.